The source of this TCR beta chain is a study of blood T cells in healthy people across ages. This clonotype was seen at least ten times. The germline CDR1 and CDR2 sequences are MNHEY and SMNVEV (reference sequence). V was trimmed by 5 bases and J by 1 base, leaving 15 bases between them. The CDR3 is 15 amino acids. For the second PCR, which ran for about 6 to 11 cycles, a sample-barcoded 5' primer and a J-beta primer mix were used. One entry per CDR3 protein, called by TCRdb with MiXCR from the 5' RACE reads. The table includes about 680,000 distinct CDR3 sequences, more than 40% detected once. This TCR was sampled from an older woman in good health. The sample was blood. The chain is built from TRBV27 and TRBJ2-7; D not certain. CDR3 in DNA: TGTGCCAGCAGTCCCCGTTGGGGTGCATCCTACGAGCAGTACTTC. Encoded protein: CASSPRWGASYEQYF.